The rows below give T cell receptor beta chains drawn from one sample of a study of quantifying T cell responses using KT2 cells. One entry per CDR3 protein results from TCRdb running MiXCR on the UMI-ligation and nested PCR reads. The profile shows 39,000 or so distinct CDR3 sequences, over 15% of them singletons. Specimen: PBMCs spiked with cells of the T cell clone KT2. These receptors all stem from a human donor. CDR3s include the opening cysteine and the closing phenylalanine or tryptophan. Fields, in order: clone size, V gene, J gene, D gene, CDR3 DNA, CDR3 protein. D genes are given only for firm matches. Clone size is given for some rows only: seen once, a few or many times, or a class if the clone is expanded.

>few|TRBV7-2|TRBJ2-3|.
TGTGCCAGCAGCCAAACTGGCGGGGGCCAGGGTACGCAGTATTTT
CASSQTGGGQGTQYF
>.|TRBV5-1|TRBJ1-1|TRBD1
TGCGCCAGCAGCTCTATCCCGGACAGGGAGACTGAAGCTTTCTTT
CASSSIPDRETEAFF
>.|TRBV5-1|TRBJ2-3|TRBD1
TGCGCCAGCAGCTCAACCCCGGGACAGGGAACAGATACGCAGTATTTT
CASSSTPGQGTDTQYF
>.|TRBV18|TRBJ1-2|TRBD1
TGTGCCAGCTCACGACGTACAGGGGTGGTCTATGGCTACACCTTC
CASSRRTGVVYGYTF
>.|TRBV20-1|TRBJ1-1|TRBD1
TGCAGTGCTAGAGGCCGGGACAGGGTCACTGAAGCTTTCTTT
CSARGRDRVTEAFF
>.|TRBV19|TRBJ1-5|.
TGTGCCAGTAGTATGGATCGGACCCGACAGCCCCAGCATTTT
CASSMDRTRQPQHF
>.|TRBV5-1|TRBJ1-2|.
TGCGCCAGCAGCTTGGAAAGGGGCGGTGGCTACACCTTC
CASSLERGGGYTF
>many|TRBV11-2|TRBJ2-4|TRBD2
TGTGCCAGCACCACTAGCGGAATAAACATTCAGTACTTC
CASTTSGINIQYF
>.|TRBV25-1|TRBJ1-1|.
TGTGCCAGCAGTGATGGACGCAGGGGTGATACTGAAGCTTTCTTT
CASSDGRRGDTEAFF
>few|TRBV7-9|TRBJ2-5|.
TGTGCCAGTAGCAGGCAGTGGGAGACCCAGTACTTC
CASSRQWETQYF
>.|TRBV12-3/TRBV12-4|TRBJ2-7|TRBD2
TGTGCCAGCTCCTCGGGGGGTTACGAGCAGTACTTC
CASSSGGYEQYF
>.|TRBV12-3/TRBV12-4|TRBJ1-5|.
TGTGCCAGCAGTTTAGGGCTGTCAGGGAATCAGCCCCAGCATTTT
CASSLGLSGNQPQHF
>many|TRBV29-1|TRBJ2-1|.
TGCAGCGTCGCTGGACTCGACGGCGCCTACAATGAGCAGTTCTTC
CSVAGLDGAYNEQFF
>.|TRBV7-6|TRBJ2-7|.
TGTGCCAGCAGCGCCGGGGGAGGGGGCAGCGAGCAGTACTTC
CASSAGGGGSEQYF
>few|TRBV13|TRBJ2-1|.
TGTGCCAGCAGCTTAGAGCCGGGGCGCCCGAATGAGCAGTTCTTC
CASSLEPGRPNEQFF
>many|TRBV6-6|TRBJ1-6|TRBD1
TGTGCCAGCAGGGACAGGGGTGTATCACCCCTCCACTTT
CASRDRGVSPLHF
>many|TRBV7-8|TRBJ2-7|.
TGTGCCAGCAGCTTGGGGGGAGAAGACGAGCAGTACTTC
CASSLGGEDEQYF
>few|TRBV20-1|TRBJ2-1|TRBD1
TGCAGTGCTGGGGGACAGGGGGCGATTGAGCAGTTCTTC
CSAGGQGAIEQFF
>many|TRBV7-2|TRBJ2-3|TRBD1
TGTGCCAGCAGTTACACAGGGGGTGGGGATACGCAGTATTTT
CASSYTGGGDTQYF
>.|TRBV7-8|TRBJ1-1|.
TGTGCCAGCAGCTTAAGGGGTCTGAACACTGAAGCTTTCTTT
CASSLRGLNTEAFF
>.|TRBV27|TRBJ2-1|TRBD2
TGTGCCAGCAGTCTAACGAAGGGCGGGAGGACCTACAATGAGCAGTTCTTC
CASSLTKGGRTYNEQFF
>many|TRBV7-2|TRBJ2-7|.
TGTGCCAGCAGCCGAATGACAAACCCCACCTACGAGCAGTACTTC
CASSRMTNPTYEQYF
>few|TRBV6-5|TRBJ2-2|.
TGTGCCAGCAGTTACTCGAGTTACACCGGGGAGCTGTTTTTT
CASSYSSYTGELFF
>many|TRBV12-3/TRBV12-4|TRBJ2-4|.
TGTGCCAGCAGTTTAAGCGGATTAGCCAAAAACATTCAGTACTTC
CASSLSGLAKNIQYF
>many|TRBV20-1|TRBJ2-7|TRBD1
TGCAGTGCTAGCCCCGGGGAGACAGGGGTCGAGTTTTTCTCCTACGAGCAGTACTTC
CSASPGETGVEFFSYEQYF
>.|TRBV5-1|TRBJ2-5|.
TGCGCCAGCAGATCCGTTCGAGGAGGGCAAGAGACCCAGTACTTC
CASRSVRGGQETQYF
>once|TRBV14|TRBJ1-4|.
TGTGCCAGCAGCCAAGGACCCACAGGGCGCCTTAATGAAAAACTGTTTTTT
CASSQGPTGRLNEKLFF
>few|TRBV10-3|TRBJ2-1|TRBD2
TGTGCCATCAGTGAGGGGACTAGCGGGACTGGTGAGCAGTTCTTC
CAISEGTSGTGEQFF
>many|TRBV6-4|TRBJ2-1|.
TGTGCCAGCGCCCTGGAGGGATGGGACAATGAGCAGTTCTTC
CASALEGWDNEQFF
>.|TRBV20-1|TRBJ1-1|.
TGCAGTGCCGATAAAACATCCACCGGATTCACTGAAGCTTTCTTT
CSADKTSTGFTEAFF
>many|TRBV12-3/TRBV12-4|TRBJ2-3|.
TGTGCCAGCTGCGTGGGCAGCACAGATACGCAGTATTTT
CASCVGSTDTQYF
>.|TRBV12-3/TRBV12-4|TRBJ2-2|.
TGTGCCAGCAGTCTAATCACCGGGGAGCTGTTTTTT
CASSLITGELFF
>.|TRBV5-1|TRBJ2-5|TRBD2
TGCGCCAGCGGGCGAAGCGGGGGTTTGCAAGAGACCCAGTACTTC
CASGRSGGLQETQYF
>.|TRBV20-1|TRBJ2-1|.
TGCAGTGCTCACGGGACCCAGGACTACAATGAGCAGTTCTTC
CSAHGTQDYNEQFF
>many|TRBV6-2/TRBV6-3|TRBJ2-1|TRBD2
TGTGCCAGCAGATCAGGGACCAGCGGGATAGGGTCCTACAATGAGCAGTTCTTC
CASRSGTSGIGSYNEQFF
>few|TRBV5-1|TRBJ2-2|.
TGCGCCAGCAGCTTGTCGGGTTTCGGGGAGCTGTTTTTT
CASSLSGFGELFF
>few|TRBV6-2/TRBV6-3|TRBJ2-3|TRBD1
TGTGCCAGCAACGTGCCGGGACAGCCCACAGATACGCAGTATTTT
CASNVPGQPTDTQYF
>.|TRBV5-4|TRBJ2-3|TRBD2
TGTGCCAGCAGCTTACTAGCGGGGGCCTTCACAGATACGCAGTATTTT
CASSLLAGAFTDTQYF
>.|TRBV9|TRBJ2-5|TRBD1
TGTGCCAGCAGCGCCGACGGACAGGGCCGAGAGACCCAGTACTTC
CASSADGQGRETQYF
>.|TRBV11-3|TRBJ1-4|TRBD1
TGTGCCAGCAGCTTATTTGCAGGGGGCGGCGGAACTAATGAAAAACTGTTTTTT
CASSLFAGGGGTNEKLFF
>few|TRBV29-1|TRBJ2-1|TRBD1
TGCAGCGTTGTTGGGACAGGGAGAGGTAGTGAGCAGTTCTTC
CSVVGTGRGSEQFF
>many|TRBV28|TRBJ2-1|TRBD2
TGTGCCAGCAGTTTAGGGGCTAGCGGGAGGAATGAGCAGTTCTTC
CASSLGASGRNEQFF
>few|TRBV25-1|TRBJ2-1|TRBD2
TGTGCCAGCAGTGATTTGGGACTAGCGGGAGGGCGGGATGAGCAGTTCTTC
CASSDLGLAGGRDEQFF
>.|TRBV13|TRBJ1-2|TRBD1
TGTGCCAGCAGCTTAACCTACACAGGGGCCCACTATGGCTACACCTTC
CASSLTYTGAHYGYTF
>few|TRBV20-1|TRBJ1-1|TRBD1
TGCAGTGCCAGAGGGACAGGGGTTGGGGCTGAAGCTTTCTTT
CSARGTGVGAEAFF
>.|TRBV7-2|TRBJ1-1|TRBD1
TGTGCCAGCAGCCACGGGCAGGGGGGTCCCACTGAAGCTTTCTTT
CASSHGQGGPTEAFF
>.|TRBV12-3/TRBV12-4|TRBJ2-2|TRBD1
TGTGCCAGCGAGACAGGGGCGTACACCGGGGAGCTGTTTTTT
CASETGAYTGELFF
>few|TRBV7-6|TRBJ2-3|.
TGTGCCAGCAGCCGAGGCACAGATACGCAGTATTTT
CASSRGTDTQYF
>few|TRBV4-2|TRBJ2-1|.
TGTGCCAGCACCCAGGGGCAGGGACCCTACAATGAGCAGTTCTTC
CASTQGQGPYNEQFF
>.|TRBV29-1|TRBJ2-1|.
TGCAGCGTTGAGAGCCTCGAATTCCGCTATGAGCAGTTCTTC
CSVESLEFRYEQFF
>.|TRBV7-9|TRBJ1-6|.
TGTGCCAGCAGGCCTGCGGGCTCCTATAATTCACCCCTCCACTTT
CASRPAGSYNSPLHF
>few|TRBV19|TRBJ2-1|.
TGTGCCAGTAGTATAGCCGGGATCGGGGACAATGAGCAGTTCTTC
CASSIAGIGDNEQFF
>.|TRBV24-1|TRBJ2-2|TRBD2
TGTGCCACCAGTGACCCCAGGCGGGAGTCCGGGGAGCTGTTTTTT
CATSDPRRESGELFF
>many|TRBV20-1|TRBJ2-7|TRBD2
TGCAGTGCCCGGACTAGCGAAGGGTTCTACGAGCAGTACTTC
CSARTSEGFYEQYF
>few|TRBV7-2|TRBJ2-5|.
TGTGCCAGCAGCTTAGAAGCATTGCGGTCCCAGTACTTC
CASSLEALRSQYF
>.|TRBV20-1|TRBJ1-4|TRBD1
TGCAGTGCTAGGGGGGCCCGGTCTAGGGACAGGGGATTCTTTAATGAAAAACTGTTTTTT
CSARGARSRDRGFFNEKLFF
>.|TRBV20-1|TRBJ1-5|.
TGCAGTGCTAGCCAGCGTTATCAGCCCCAGCATTTT
CSASQRYQPQHF
>many|TRBV3-1|TRBJ2-3|TRBD2
TGTGCCAGCAGCCAAGTCGGGACTAGAAAATCAGATACGCAGTATTTT
CASSQVGTRKSDTQYF
>many|TRBV11-3|TRBJ2-7|.
TGTGCCAGCAGCGTAGACCACAACTACGAGCAGTACTTC
CASSVDHNYEQYF